This TCR beta chain was sequenced for a study of CDR3 diversity in severe acne. Germline loops: CDR1 KGHDR, CDR2 SFDVKD. The J segment lost 2 bases and the V segment lost 4 bases, leaving 0 bases of the junction unmatched. The CDR3 sequence is 13 residues long. MiXCR, applied by TCRdb to the PCR reads, yields one record per CDR3 protein. The sample holds around 83,000 distinct CDR3 sequences, less than 65% seen once. The receptor was derived from a male donor with severe acne vulgaris. Source material: blood. The V gene is TRBV24-1, the J gene TRBJ1-2, with TRBD1 identical over 7 bases. The CDR3 reads CATSETGNYGYTF. DNA for the CDR3: TGTGCCACCAGTGAGACAGGGAACTATGGCTACACCTTC.